The clone carrying this T cell receptor beta chain was picked up one time. Antigen unknown. The data stem from a study of Ad26.COV2.S vaccination and SARS-CoV-2 variants. Across the whole study: The donor belonged to the COV1001 Ad26.COV2.S trial arm.

Study results and limitations: Participants given vaccine showed non-spike TCR breadth similar to that of placebo recipients. Spike-specific responses of CD8+ and CD4+ T cells were reported to display substantial breadth after vaccination.

As to treatment: about 20 received Ad26.COV2.S at low or high dose, single or two shots; roughly five received placebo; per-sample allocation not given. Collection of the samples took place on day 63 after the first injection of vaccine or placebo. The individual, an adult aged 18-55 years, was a donor in Boston. CDR3 length equals 12 residues. The V gene's germline CDR1 is SGHVS and CDR2 FQNEAQ. With 0 bases removed from V and 6 bases from J, the gap between germline ends came to 5 bases. Sequencing used immunoSEQ multiplex PCR; TCRdb keeps in-frame clones, though not all of them. The sample includes around 380,000 clones, less than 90% of them seen just once.

The chain combines TRBV7-8 with TRBJ1-2; D not resolved. Sequenced material: peripheral blood, taken in a trial of Ad26.COV2.S vaccine versus placebo. The TCR sequence derives from a person aged 18-65 years who received the Ad26.COV2.S COVID-19 vaccine or a placebo. The CDR3 spells CASSLAMDGYTF. The CDR3 region has the DNA TGTGCCAGCAGCTTAGCGATGGATGGCTACACCTTC.